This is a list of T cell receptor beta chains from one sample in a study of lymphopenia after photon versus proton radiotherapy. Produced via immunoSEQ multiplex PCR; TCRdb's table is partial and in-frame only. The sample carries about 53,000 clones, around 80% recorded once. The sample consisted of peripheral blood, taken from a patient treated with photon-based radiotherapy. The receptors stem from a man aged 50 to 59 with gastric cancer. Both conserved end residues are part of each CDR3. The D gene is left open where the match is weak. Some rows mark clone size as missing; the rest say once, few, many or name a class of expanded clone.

CDR3nt: TGCAGTGCTAGTGGTGGGGCTGGCGCTTTCTTT
CDR3aa: CSASGGAGAFF
d_gene: .
abundance: .
v_gene: TRBV20-1
j_gene: TRBJ1-1

CDR3nt: TGTGCCAGCAGTACCCGGACAGGGCGCGCACGTGGCTACACCTTC
CDR3aa: CASSTRTGRARGYTF
d_gene: TRBD1
abundance: many
v_gene: TRBV6-5
j_gene: TRBJ1-2

CDR3nt: TGTGCCAGCAGCTTAGTCGCAGGTTCCGGACATGGCTACACCTTC
CDR3aa: CASSLVAGSGHGYTF
d_gene: .
abundance: .
v_gene: TRBV11-2
j_gene: TRBJ1-2

CDR3nt: TGTGCCTGGAGTTCGGACCTGAGGGAGCAGTACTTC
CDR3aa: CAWSSDLREQYF
d_gene: .
abundance: .
v_gene: TRBV30
j_gene: TRBJ2-7

CDR3nt: TGTGCCAGCAGTCGGATCTCAACTAATGAAAAACTGTTTTTT
CDR3aa: CASSRISTNEKLFF
d_gene: .
abundance: .
v_gene: TRBV25-1
j_gene: TRBJ1-4

CDR3nt: TGTGCCAGCAGCTTAGCTCTAGCGGGAGTGGATGAGCAGTTCTTC
CDR3aa: CASSLALAGVDEQFF
d_gene: TRBD2
abundance: once
v_gene: TRBV7-2
j_gene: TRBJ2-1

CDR3nt: TGTGCCAGCAGCCAGACAGGGGTAGGGCCCTACGAGCAGTACTTC
CDR3aa: CASSQTGVGPYEQYF
d_gene: TRBD1
abundance: .
v_gene: TRBV7-2
j_gene: TRBJ2-7

CDR3nt: TGTGCCAGCAGCGTTCAAAGGACAGGGGGAGATGGCTACACCTTC
CDR3aa: CASSVQRTGGDGYTF
d_gene: TRBD1
abundance: .
v_gene: TRBV9
j_gene: TRBJ1-2

CDR3nt: TGTGCCAGCAGCTCCAGGGGGGGCTACGAGCAGTACTTC
CDR3aa: CASSSRGGYEQYF
d_gene: .
abundance: .
v_gene: TRBV7-2
j_gene: TRBJ2-7

CDR3nt: TGTGCCAGCAGTTTAGAAGGGACTTTAGGCCCTTACAATGAGCAGTTCTTC
CDR3aa: CASSLEGTLGPYNEQFF
d_gene: .
abundance: .
v_gene: TRBV28
j_gene: TRBJ2-1

CDR3nt: TGTGCCAGCAGCTTCGGACAGGGGCGGGACAATGAGCAGTTCTTC
CDR3aa: CASSFGQGRDNEQFF
d_gene: TRBD1
abundance: .
v_gene: TRBV7-9
j_gene: TRBJ2-1

CDR3nt: TGTGCCAGCAGCTCCCCGTGGAGGGGTGACTATGGCTACACCTTC
CDR3aa: CASSSPWRGDYGYTF
d_gene: .
abundance: .
v_gene: TRBV5-4
j_gene: TRBJ1-2

CDR3nt: TGTGCCATCATGGGTCCCGAGGGGTCCTACGAGCAGTACTTC
CDR3aa: CAIMGPEGSYEQYF
d_gene: .
abundance: .
v_gene: TRBV10-3
j_gene: TRBJ2-7

CDR3nt: TGTGCCAGCAGTCGGGGAGGGGGCGAGCAGTACTTC
CDR3aa: CASSRGGGEQYF
d_gene: .
abundance: .
v_gene: TRBV7-6
j_gene: TRBJ2-7

CDR3nt: TGTGCCAGCAGCTTAGGGCTAGCGGGCGATACGCAGTATTTT
CDR3aa: CASSLGLAGDTQYF
d_gene: TRBD2
abundance: .
v_gene: TRBV7-2
j_gene: TRBJ2-3

CDR3nt: TGCAGCGCCGCCGGGACAGGGGCGCACACTGAAGCTTTCTTT
CDR3aa: CSAAGTGAHTEAFF
d_gene: TRBD1
abundance: .
v_gene: TRBV29-1
j_gene: TRBJ1-1

CDR3nt: TGTGCCAGTAGTTTGGCAGGACTAGCGGGAGGGCGGATCGAGACCCAGTACTTC
CDR3aa: CASSLAGLAGGRIETQYF
d_gene: TRBD2
abundance: once
v_gene: TRBV19
j_gene: TRBJ2-5